This T cell receptor beta chain originates from a study of blood T cell repertoires in COVID-19. Study-level background: Material from acute and convalescent COVID-19 was sourced from the United States, Italy and Spain. T cells, B-cell-depleted T cells, or PBMCs provided the cDNA or gDNA that served as material.

In the source study's methods: Scientists estimated how many nucleated cells there were by amplifying reference gene primers. The data were produced by immunoSEQ multiplex PCR, yet TCRdb's version contains in-frame clones alone and is incomplete. V and J calls and clone size are given by that table; D and trimming were obtained from the DNA. Seen here are about 200,000 clones, 65% to 90% observed once, and the top ten hold roughly 13%. J was trimmed by 0 bases and V by 6 bases; bases with no gene match: 9. The CDR3 spans 16 residues. Germline V gene data show CDR1 as LNHDA and CDR2 as SQIVND (reference sequence).

Material: peripheral blood. This receptor was obtained from a human donor in a cohort sampled during active COVID-19. The chain carries TRBV19 and TRBJ2-3, with 7 positions matching TRBD1. The CDR3 DNA sequence: TGTGCCAGTAGCCGACAGGGCACCACTAGCACAGATACGCAGTATTTT. It codes for CASSRQGTTSTDTQYF.